Presented here are 30 T cell receptor beta chains from one specimen sequenced in a study of T cells in Graves' hyperthyroidism and ophthalmopathy. Amplified TCR beta CDR3 regions came from RNA transcripts. Using the HTBI primer set, a first-round RT-PCR was run on the TCR CDR3. From the multiplex PCR reads, TCRdb called clonotypes with MiXCR, one entry per CDR3 protein. This sample carries about 330,000 distinct CDR3 sequences, about an eighth of them seen once, and the ten largest clones take 34%. The sample comprised blood. Every receptor here comes from a woman in her 40s with Graves' ophthalmopathy.

This clonotype came up many times. The J gene is TRBJ2-3, the V gene TRBV6-6, with 9 bases matching TRBD2. Trimming cost V 0 bases and J 0 bases; bases outside gene matches: 4. CDR1 and CDR2 (germline): MNHNY, SVGAGI (reference sequence). The CDR3 covers 17 residues. DNA of the CDR3: TGTGCCAGCAGTTACTCCCCTAGCGGGGCTAGCACAGATACGCAGTATTTT. Amino acid sequence: CASSYSPSGASTDTQYF.

This clonotype was counted a few times. The chain carries TRBV20-1 and TRBJ1-2; D perhaps matches TRBD1 (5 bases). CDR1 DFQATT and CDR2 SNEGSKA come from the germline V gene (reference sequence). Trimming cost V 1 base and J 0 bases, with 9 bases left between them. There are 14 residues in the CDR3. CDR3 sequence (DNA): TGCAGTGCTAGAGGACAGACAACTAACTATGGCTACACCTTC. Translated, it gives CSARGQTTNYGYTF.

This clonotype showed up many times. This CDR3 reads CSARGLAGPKRWETQYF. The CDR3 nucleotides read TGCAGTGCTAGAGGACTAGCGGGGCCCAAAAGGTGGGAGACCCAGTACTTC. The chain recombines TRBV20-1 with TRBJ2-5, with 11 nucleotides matching TRBD2. J lost 5 bases, V lost 1 base, and 12 bases had no gene match. Germline V gives CDR1 DFQATT, CDR2 SNEGSKA (reference sequence). This CDR3 has 17 residues.

This clonotype was counted ten times or more. V and J are TRBV20-1 and TRBJ1-3, with D possibly TRBD1 on 5 matching bases. Trimming pared 5 bases from V and 2 bases from J, leaving 13 bases between. Germline CDR1 reads DFQATT; CDR2 reads SNEGSKA (reference sequence). The CDR3 is 14 residues long. CDR3 residues: CSAFAGNPGNTIYF. In DNA, the CDR3 is TGCAGTGCTTTTGCAGGGAACCCTGGAAACACCATATATTTT.

The gene calls are TRBV5-6 and TRBJ1-5; 8 bases align to TRBD1. Germline CDR1 SGHDT, CDR2 YYEEEE. The CDR3 runs to 15 residues. Germline trimming cut 4 bases from V and 6 bases from J; bases unmatched to any gene: 9. The CDR3 loop is CASSDSGGAGQPQHF. DNA for the CDR3: TGTGCCAGCAGCGACTCAGGGGGCGCAGGTCAGCCCCAGCATTTT.

On this clonotype itself: One end of the junction fails to match germline, which may point to a read error. This chain uses TRBV29-1 with TRBJ2-7; D unresolved. CDR1 and CDR2 from the germline V gene are SQVTM and ANQGSEA. The length of the CDR3 is 13 residues. CDR3 region: CGVAVVGSGEQYF. The DNA for the CDR3 is TGCGGCGTTGCGGTTGTGGGCTCCGGCGAGCAGTACTTC.

This clonotype was seen only a few times. V usage is TRBV11-2 and J usage is TRBJ1-5; 7 nucleotides line up with TRBD1. This CDR3 is 17 amino acids long. With 5 bases clipped from V and 4 bases from J, the junction kept 14 bases outside the gene matches. Germline CDR1 and CDR2: SGHAT and FQNNGV. CDR3 loop: CASSQSLLTGANQPQHF. In nucleotides, the CDR3 is TGTGCCAGCAGCCAGTCATTATTAACAGGGGCAAATCAGCCCCAGCATTTT.

This clonotype was detected many times. V usage is TRBV19 and J usage is TRBJ2-1; 10 bases match TRBD1. The germline V gene has CDR1 LNHDA and CDR2 SQIVND (reference sequence). V dropped 4 bases and J dropped 8; count of bases not matched to a gene: 8. The CDR3 is made up of 15 amino acids. The CDR3 region has the DNA TGTGCCAGTAGTACCGGGACAGGGGTGTTCGATGAGCAGTTCTTC. Amino acids: CASSTGTGVFDEQFF.

V and J are TRBV19 and TRBJ2-3; D call uncertain. The CDR3 is 11 residues long. The V gene lost 7 bases and the J gene lost 8 bases, with 10 bases spanning the gap. The germline V gene has CDR1 LNHDA and CDR2 SQIVND (reference sequence). CDR3 residues: CASTYLGTQYF. The CDR3 DNA reads as TGTGCCAGTACATATTTGGGTACGCAGTATTTT. Filled out from reference TRBV19 and TRBJ2-3, the complete variable domain reads DGGITQSPKYLFRKEGQNVTLSCEQNLNHDAMYWYRQDPGQGLRLIYYSQIVNDFQKGDIAEGYSVSREKKESFPLTVTSAQKNPTAFYLCASTYLGTQYFGPGTRLTVL.

This clonotype was picked up many times. V gene TRBV5-6 combines with J gene TRBJ1-1; D gene uncertain. Trimming removed 0 bases from V and 4 bases from J, with 10 bases in between. This CDR3 is built from 14 residues. Germline V gives CDR1 SGHDT, CDR2 YYEEEE. CDR3 loop: CASSLGLTGTEAFF. The CDR3 region has the DNA TGTGCCAGCAGCTTGGGACTGACCGGCACTGAAGCTTTCTTT.

CDR3: CASSLASGGDIYNEQFF. CDR3 DNA: TGTGCCAGCAGCTTAGCAAGCGGCGGGGATATTTACAATGAGCAGTTCTTC. The J gene is TRBJ2-1, the V gene TRBV7-6; D possibly corresponds to TRBD2 (6 bases). The CDR3 totals 17 residues. The V and J ends lost 0 bases and 4 bases respectively, with 16 bases between them. The germline gives CDR1 SGHVS, CDR2 FNYEAQ.

The chain carries TRBV7-9 and TRBJ2-2; 7 bases match TRBD1. The CDR3 totals 14 residues. The V gene end was trimmed by 6 bases and the J gene end by 7 bases; junction bases not matched to a gene: 8. CDR1 and CDR2 from the germline V gene are SEHNR and FQNEAQ (reference sequence). The CDR3 loop reads CASRYDREIGELFF. The CDR3 DNA sequence: TGTGCCAGCAGATATGACAGGGAAATCGGGGAGCTGTTTTTT.

This clonotype was seen repeatedly, ten times or more. This chain joins TRBV28 and TRBJ2-1; possible D gene TRBD2, 6 bases. From germline, CDR1 is MDHEN and CDR2 SYDVKM. V lost 5 bases to trimming and J lost 8 bases, with 10 bases between them. CDR3 length equals 12 residues. The CDR3, as DNA: TGTGCCAGCAGTCCCGGGAGCGATGAGCAGTTCTTC. It specifies CASSPGSDEQFF.

This clonotype was counted ten times or more. This chain connects TRBV20-1 to TRBJ2-7; either TRBD1 or TRBD2 may supply D (5 bases each). The germline V gene encodes CDR1 DFQATT and CDR2 SNEGSKA (reference sequence). The CDR3 totals 14 residues. Trimming pared 6 bases from V and 4 bases from J, leaving 19 bases between. CDR3 sequence (DNA): TGCAGTGCCGCTCCTCCCCGGGGCGCGTACGAGCAGTACTTC. Translation gives CSAAPPRGAYEQYF.

This clonotype was recorded at least ten times. The chain couples TRBV20-1 to TRBJ1-1; D perhaps matches TRBD1 (6 bases). Germline values: CDR1 DFQATT, CDR2 SNEGSKA (reference sequence). V lost 0 bases and J 1 base, leaving 9 bases between the germline ends. The CDR3 spans 14 residues. The DNA for the CDR3 is TGCAGTGCTAGAGATGTGGGGGCGAACACTGAAGCTTTCTTT. It specifies CSARDVGANTEAFF.

At least ten counts were recorded for this clonotype. This chain joins TRBV5-1 and TRBJ1-6; TRBD1 might be the D (6 bases). The length of the CDR3 is 15 residues. V lost 0 bases and J 9 bases, leaving 13 bases between the germline ends. The germline V gene encodes CDR1 SGHRS and CDR2 YFSETQ. The CDR3 region has the DNA TGCGCCAGCAGCTTGGACAGGGTGGATATTTCACCCCTCCACTTT. Residues: CASSLDRVDISPLHF.

This clonotype was recorded at least ten times. The chain employs TRBV25-1 and TRBJ1-2, with D possibly TRBD1 on 6 matching bases. CDR1 and CDR2 from the germline V gene are MGHDK and SYGVNS. CDR3 length: 13 residues. V was cut by 4 bases and J by 2 bases, with 8 bases left in between. The CDR3 sequence is CASSAGENYGYTF. The CDR3 region has the DNA TGTGCCAGCAGTGCAGGGGAAAACTATGGCTACACCTTC.

The chain joins TRBV20-1 to TRBJ2-3; D not certain. This CDR3 spans 11 amino acids. V was pared by 6 bases and J by 4 bases, with 8 bases between. The germline gives CDR1 DFQATT, CDR2 SNEGSKA (reference sequence). CDR3 amino acids: CSAALSDTQYF. Written as DNA, the CDR3 is TGCAGTGCCGCCCTTTCAGATACGCAGTATTTT.

Many counts were recorded for this clonotype. The chain is built from TRBV3-1 and TRBJ1-1, with D possibly matching TRBD1 (5 bases). The germline CDR1 and CDR2 sequences are LGHDT and YNNKEL (reference sequence). This CDR3 comprises 16 residues. Trimming took 0 bases from V and 0 from J, leaving 11 bases between them. CDR3 sequence: CASSQERGILNTEAFF. The CDR3 coding sequence is TGTGCCAGCAGCCAAGAGCGGGGGATCTTGAACACTGAAGCTTTCTTT.

The V and J genes are TRBV6-1 and TRBJ2-3; weak D call: TRBD2 (6 bases). The CDR3 extends over 14 amino acids. With 6 bases removed from V and 7 bases from J, the gap between germline ends came to 17 bases. Germline V lookup: CDR1 MNHNS, CDR2 SASEGT. The CDR3 is CASRVRLEAYTQYF. Here the CDR3 DNA reads TGTGCCAGCAGAGTGAGACTAGAGGCTTATACGCAGTATTTT.

This clonotype came up many times. V usage is TRBV7-9 and J usage is TRBJ2-1; D gene unclear. The V end lost 5 bases, the J end lost 4 bases, and 12 bases lay between the germline ends. Germline V gives CDR1 SEHNR, CDR2 FQNEAQ (reference sequence). The CDR3 runs 14 residues. The CDR3 region has the DNA TGTGCCAGCAGCCTCCTTTCTAGATACAATGAGCAGTTCTTC. It is translated as CASSLLSRYNEQFF.

This sequence joins TRBV14 and TRBJ2-3, with D unclear. The CDR3 has 15 residues. Trimming removed 0 bases at V and 0 bases at J, with 7 bases between. Germline CDR1 SGHDN, CDR2 FVKESK. In DNA form, the CDR3 reads TGTGCCAGCAGCCAAGACGACGTAAGCACAGATACGCAGTATTTT. It translates to CASSQDDVSTDTQYF.

The chain employs TRBV9 and TRBJ2-3; possibly TRBD2 for D (7 bases). CDR1 and CDR2 (germline): SGDLS, YYNGEE. V lost 0 bases, J lost 1 base, and 12 bases lay in between. The CDR3 totals 16 residues. CDR3 amino acids: CASSVAGGPGTDTQYF. DNA for the CDR3: TGTGCCAGCAGCGTAGCCGGGGGGCCAGGCACAGATACGCAGTATTTT.

This clonotype was seen only a few times. The rearrangement uses TRBV27 and TRBJ1-5; no clear D gene. The germline V gene has CDR1 MNHEY and CDR2 SMNVEV (reference sequence). The CDR3 totals 13 residues. V lost 3 bases and J lost 7, with 10 bases in between. CDR3 bases: TGTGCCAGCAGTTTCGGGGTAAGGCAGCCCCAGCATTTT. Protein product: CASSFGVRQPQHF.

This clonotype was seen many times. The chain joins TRBV7-9 to TRBJ2-7; 9 bases map to TRBD1. In germline, CDR1 is SEHNR, CDR2 FQNEAQ (reference sequence). Germline trimming cut 3 bases from V and 3 bases from J; bases unmatched to any gene: 3. This CDR3 has 14 amino acids. The CDR3 DNA follows: TGTGCCAGCAGCTTCACAGGGGGCATCTACGAGCAGTACTTC. The encoded protein is CASSFTGGIYEQYF.

This clonotype was counted only a few times. V usage is TRBV7-9 and J usage is TRBJ2-3; D is possibly TRBD2 (10 bases). The ends were cut back, 5 bases at V and 8 bases at J, with 35 bases in the middle. Germline V gives CDR1 SEHNR, CDR2 FQNEAQ (reference sequence). This CDR3 comprises 20 residues. CDR3 sequence reads: CASSRPGTGLEREGRGTQYF. The CDR3 DNA follows: TGTGCCAGCAGCCGTCCCGGGACAGGGTTGGAGCGGGAGGGCCGTGGTACGCAGTATTTT.

This chain connects TRBV18 to TRBJ2-7; 7 bases line up with TRBD1. The CDR3 runs to 16 residues. Looked up from germline, CDR1 is KGHSH and CDR2 is LQKENI. The V gene end was trimmed by 4 bases and the J gene end by 0 bases; junction bases not matched to a gene: 9. CDR3 in DNA: TGTGCCAGCTCACAGGAGGAGACAGGGATCTCCTACGAGCAGTACTTC. It yields the protein CASSQEETGISYEQYF. Supplemented by reference TRBV18 and TRBJ2-7, the full variable domain reads NAGVMQNPRHLVRRRGQEARLRCSPMKGHSHVYWYRQLPEEGLKFMVYLQKENIIDESGMPKERFSAEFPKEGPSILRIQQVVRGDSAAYFCASSQEETGISYEQYFGPGTRLTVT.

This chain uses TRBV19 with TRBJ2-7; unclear D gene. CDR3 length: 15 residues. Looked up from germline, CDR1 is LNHDA and CDR2 is SQIVND (reference sequence). Trimming pared 4 bases from V and 5 bases from J, leaving 18 bases between. The CDR3, as DNA: TGTGCCAGTAGTACCCCGGGCTCGGGTAAGGACGAGCAGTACTTC. The encoded protein is CASSTPGSGKDEQYF.

This clonotype was recorded many times. The J gene is TRBJ2-3, the V gene TRBV27; D is ambiguous. V dropped 2 bases and J dropped 0 bases, with 6 bases sitting between them. The CDR3 contains 14 residues. Germline CDR1 is MNHEY and CDR2 is SMNVEV (reference sequence). This CDR3 reads CASSLGISTDTQYF. The CDR3 nucleotides are TGTGCCAGCAGTTTAGGGATTAGCACAGATACGCAGTATTTT.

In its sample, this clonotype was seen a few times. This sequence joins TRBV3-1 and TRBJ2-1; tentative D call: TRBD2 (5 bases). V gave up 7 bases and J gave up 0 bases, with 10 bases separating them. Germline V gene lookup returns CDR1 LGHDT and CDR2 YNNKEL (reference sequence). This CDR3 has 14 amino acids. In nucleotides, the CDR3 is TGTGCCAGCAAGGACGGGGACTCCTACAATGAGCAGTTCTTC. Protein product: CASKDGDSYNEQFF.